The clone carrying this TCR beta chain was counted once. These data come from a study of T-cell reconstitution after alpha-beta-depleted transplantation in children. For TCRbeta, the library was prepared with unique molecular identifiers. TCRdb processed the PCR reads anew with MiXCR; each CDR3 protein has one entry. The sample records more than 450,000 distinct CDR3 sequences, 15% to 20% being singletons. CDR1 MNHNS and CDR2 SASEGT come from the germline V gene. J was trimmed by 6 bases and V by 5 bases; bases with no gene match: 16. The CDR3 runs to 17 residues. Sequencing was performed on PBMCs from the stem cell graft donor, taken from the stem cell graft. V and J are TRBV6-1 and TRBJ2-3; 8 nucleotides align to TRBD1. This sequence was found in a human donor who donated a stem cell graft to a child with acute lymphoblastic leukemia. The CDR3 is CASSPKTGAHPHDTQYF. CDR3 DNA sequence: TGTGCCAGCAGTCCCAAGACAGGGGCCCATCCACATGATACGCAGTATTTT.